This paragraph covers one TCR beta chain sequence. Its antigen remains undetermined. Base qualities are not at hand, and no much larger clone is one base apart. The V end gives up 5 bases and the J end 12 bases, leaving 12 bases in the junction not matched to a gene. Including the terminal cysteine and phenylalanine, the CDR3 comprises 14 residues. CDR3 DNA only is kept here, 42 bases in frame from base 1. The germline V gene supplies CDR1 SGHRS and CDR2 YFSETQ. Sequencing was carried out with an Illumina HiSeq 1500. TCRdb reran the public reads through fastp at Q25 and MiXCR, keeping productive beta chains. Rows with a matching CDR3 protein are joined into one entry that keeps the most common DNA and genes. Across this sample there are approximately 990,000 distinct CDR3 sequences, with 30% to 40% seen only once. The top ten hold around an eighth of the sample. What this sample's treatment or condition label stands for: in vitro stimulation with specific CMV peptide epitopes to enrich CMV-specific T cells.

The entry originates in a study of T cell repertoires in cytomegalovirus infection (dated by TCRdb to 2018 to 2020). In terms of the full investigation: Peptide stimulations targeted recently identified HLA-C-restricted CMV epitopes, whose presentation resists viral immunomodulation, together with well-studied HLA-B-restricted epitopes. The HLA type of each donor mattered for the analysis, because public TCR beta signatures pointed to carriage of CMV infection along with the matching HLA type.

The paper's findings and limits, for the study overall: Cumulative frequency of public TCR beta family members discriminated carriers of CMV infection plus the relevant HLA type in this cohort and an independent 352-donor cohort. The ex vivo response was dominated by HLA-C-restricted CMV-specific TCR beta clonotypes, which also provided the single most frequent clonotype in two of eight donors.

The clonotype comes from a human donor in good health (CMV status not recorded). Some clones in this sample may be carry-over from other donors' samples. The sample here was cultured CD8+ T cells from PBMCs, taken from culture after CMV antigen stimulation. The sequence is built from TRBV5-1 and TRBJ1-4; 8 bases in the middle match TRBD1. CDR3 sequence: CASRDRAGKAELFF. The sequence in DNA is TGCGCCAGCAGGGACAGGGCGGGGAAAGCGGAACTGTTTTTT.